The present T cell receptor beta chain was sequenced within a study of neurological immune-mediated disorders. Study observations and caveats: The study found the most TCR clonal expansion in HTLV-1-associated myelopathy and the least in multiple sclerosis, below healthy controls.

Time point: longitudinal time-point 1 (baseline). Stored at -80 C, 2 million PBMCs were the source of the unsorted libraries. As for this clonotype: Its antigen is not known.

A 10-nucleotide random UMI tagged transcripts in template-switch 5'RACE cDNA synthesis. TCRdb re-called the 5' RACE reads with MiXCR, one entry per CDR3 protein. The repertoire includes tens of thousands of distinct CDR3 sequences, roughly 13% of them detected once, and around 4.3% sits in the top ten. Trimming removed 1 base from V and 4 bases from J, with 14 bases in between. This CDR3 contains 15 residues. Germline CDR1 is SGDLS and CDR2 is YYNGEE. The chain carries TRBV9 and TRBJ2-5; no clear D gene. Sequencing was carried out using PBMCs. The source of this sequence is a female donor with HTLV-1-associated myelopathy (HAM/TSP). This CDR3 is CASSVQPGLGETQYF. The CDR3 nucleotides read TGTGCCAGCAGCGTACAACCGGGCCTGGGAGAGACCCAGTACTTC.